One and the same sample provided the 9 T cell receptor beta chains below, sequenced in a study of post-analysis software for immune sequencing data (dated by TCRdb to the mid-2010s). General conclusions and limits of the study: Significantly higher frequencies in patients than in controls were found for roughly 5 TRBV segments, including TRBV5-6, TRBV5-1 and TRBV20-1.

Their specific antigens are unknown. Preparation of the library involved PCR. Sequencing was performed on an Illumina HiSeq 2500. To reduce PCR and sequencing biases, unique molecular identifiers were built into the TCR beta cDNA libraries. The raw public reads went through TCRdb reprocessing: fastp at Q25, MiXCR clone calling, in-frame beta chains kept. Under each unique CDR3 protein, matching rows form one entry showing the most common genes and DNA. The sample contains about 540,000 distinct CDR3 sequences, around a third of them found a single time. Jointly, the top ten make up under 7% of the sample. Specimen: blood. The receptors come from a girl aged 2-17 years with multiple sclerosis.

This clonotype was observed a handful of times. The rearrangement joins TRBV20-1 to TRBJ1-5; D is uncertain. From germline, CDR1 is DFQATT and CDR2 SNEGSKA (reference sequence). Trimming removed 0 bases at V and 2 bases at J, with 8 bases between. CDR3 size: 14 residues. This chain's CDR3 is CSAREGQGNQPQHF. CDR3 DNA sequence: TGCAGTGCTAGAGAGGGCCAGGGCAATCAGCCCCAGCATTTT.

V usage is TRBV12-3 or TRBV12-4 and J usage is TRBJ1-2, with D perhaps TRBD1 (5 bases). This CDR3 has 13 residues. The V end lost 3 bases, the J end lost 7 bases, and 12 bases lay between the germline ends. CDR3 protein: CASSLVREGGYTF. The DNA of the CDR3 is TGTGCCAGCAGTTTGGTCAGGGAGGGTGGCTACACCTTC.

The V gene is TRBV7-2, the J gene TRBJ2-3; D is ambiguous. CDR1 is SGHTA, CDR2 FQGNSA, per germline. The CDR3 extends over 12 amino acids. Trimming shortened V by 5 bases and J by 2 bases, and 5 bases separated the two germline ends. CDR3 amino acids: CASSMTTDTQYF. CDR3 in DNA: TGTGCCAGCAGCATGACCACAGATACGCAGTATTTT.

The table lists this clonotype with a few counts. This sequence joins TRBV6-5 and TRBJ2-5, with 7 bases lining up with TRBD2. J gave up 2 bases and V 6 bases, and 6 bases lay outside the gene matches. CDR1 MNHEY and CDR2 SVGAGI come from the germline V gene. CDR3 length equals 14 residues. Here the CDR3 DNA reads TGTGCCAGCAGCCCGTACGGGGGGCAAGAGACCCAGTACTTC. It yields the protein CASSPYGGQETQYF.

This chain uses TRBV6-1 with TRBJ1-1, with a tentative D call TRBD1 (5 bases). The CDR3 has 15 amino acids. Trimming stripped 2 bases from V and 5 bases from J, with 15 bases between. Per germline, CDR1 MNHNS and CDR2 SASEGT. The CDR3 DNA follows: TGTGCCAGCAGTGAACTAGTGGGGCTTGGAACTGAAGCTTTCTTT. The encoded protein is CASSELVGLGTEAFF.

The rearrangement links TRBV12-3 or TRBV12-4 to TRBJ1-5, with 8 positions matching TRBD1. This CDR3 contains 15 residues. Unmatched junction bases numbered 10, after V lost 5 bases and J lost 7 bases. The CDR3 DNA follows: TGTGCCAGCAGTACCCACGACAGGGGAGACCAGCCCCAGCATTTT. Protein sequence: CASSTHDRGDQPQHF.

This clonotype was detected many times. V usage is TRBV6-4 and J usage is TRBJ2-3; D could derive from TRBD1 or TRBD2 (5 bases each). There are 15 residues in the CDR3. Germline V lookup: CDR1 MRHNA, CDR2 SNTAGT. V shed 2 bases and J shed 4 bases, with 13 bases lying between them. CDR3 amino acids: CASSDRMGVPDTQYF. The DNA of the CDR3 is TGTGCCAGCAGTGACAGGATGGGGGTCCCAGATACGCAGTATTTT.

V and J are TRBV7-3 and TRBJ2-5, with 8 bases that match TRBD2. J gave up 4 bases and V 0 bases, and 10 bases lay outside the gene matches. Per germline, CDR1 SGHTA and CDR2 FQGTGA. The length of the CDR3 is 17 residues. The CDR3 here is CASSLTHTGLAGETQYF. The CDR3 region has the DNA TGTGCCAGCAGCTTAACGCACACCGGGCTAGCGGGAGAGACCCAGTACTTC.

The rearrangement links TRBV6-1 to TRBJ1-5, with unresolved D. Germline CDR1 is MNHNS and CDR2 is SASEGT. The CDR3 has 14 residues. V was pared by 7 bases and J by 1 base, with 11 bases between. The CDR3 loop is CASNPTASNQPQHF. The CDR3 coding sequence is TGTGCCAGCAACCCAACAGCAAGCAATCAGCCCCAGCATTTT.